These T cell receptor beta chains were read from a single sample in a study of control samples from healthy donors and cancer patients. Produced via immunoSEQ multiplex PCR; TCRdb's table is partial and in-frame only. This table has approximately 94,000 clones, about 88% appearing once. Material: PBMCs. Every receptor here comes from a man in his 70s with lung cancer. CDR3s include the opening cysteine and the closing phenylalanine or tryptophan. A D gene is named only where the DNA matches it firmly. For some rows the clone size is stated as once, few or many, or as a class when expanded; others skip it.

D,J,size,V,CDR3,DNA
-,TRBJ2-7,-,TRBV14,CASSQLIGLNEQYF,TGTGCCAGCAGCCAACTAATAGGGTTAAACGAGCAGTACTTC
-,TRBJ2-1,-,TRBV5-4,CASSPSGGSNEQFF,TGTGCCAGCAGCCCTAGTGGGGGGAGCAATGAGCAGTTCTTC
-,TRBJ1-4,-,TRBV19,CASSADRSATNEKLFF,TGTGCCAGTAGTGCGGACAGATCTGCAACTAATGAAAAACTGTTTTTT
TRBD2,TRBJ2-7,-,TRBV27,CASSFLAGGDEQYF,TGTGCCAGCAGTTTCCTCGCGGGGGGAGACGAGCAGTACTTC
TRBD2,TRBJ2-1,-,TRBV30,CASSRGGPYNEQFF,TGTGCCTCCTCCCGGGGGGGGCCATACAATGAGCAGTTCTTC
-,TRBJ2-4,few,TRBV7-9,CASSTAAGKNIQYF,TGTGCCAGCAGCACCGCCGCAGGCAAAAACATTCAGTACTTC
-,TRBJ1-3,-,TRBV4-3,CASSQEISRVGNTIYF,TGCGCCAGCAGCCAAGAGATCAGCAGGGTTGGAAACACCATATATTTT
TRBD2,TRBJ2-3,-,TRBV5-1,CASSLQRGGSDTQYF,TGCGCCAGCAGCTTGCAGCGGGGGGGATCAGATACGCAGTATTTT
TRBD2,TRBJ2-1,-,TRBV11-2,CASSPHLGSGGAFDNEQFF,TGTGCCAGCAGCCCCCATCTGGGTAGCGGGGGGGCTTTCGACAATGAGCAGTTCTTC
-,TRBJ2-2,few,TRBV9,CASSVLATDGELFF,TGTGCCAGCAGCGTTCTGGCCACAGACGGGGAGCTGTTTTTT
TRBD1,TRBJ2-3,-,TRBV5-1,CASSLGRTGVKDTQYF,TGCGCCAGCAGCTTGGGGCGGACAGGGGTAAAAGATACGCAGTATTTT
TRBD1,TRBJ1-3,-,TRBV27,CASSYRGSGGNTIYF,TGTGCCAGCAGTTACAGGGGGTCTGGGGGAAACACCATATATTTT
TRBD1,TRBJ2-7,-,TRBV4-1,CASSQDRTGGGHYEQYF,TGCGCCAGCAGCCAAGACAGGACAGGGGGAGGCCACTACGAGCAGTACTTC
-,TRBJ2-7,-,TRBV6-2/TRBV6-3,CASSRGSHEQYF,TGTGCCAGCAGTCGAGGGTCCCACGAGCAGTACTTC
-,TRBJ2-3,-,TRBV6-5,CASSPGLRTDTQYF,TGTGCCAGCAGCCCCGGCCTTCGCACAGATACGCAGTATTTT
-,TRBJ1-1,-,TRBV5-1,CASSVITGRMNTEAFF,TGCGCCAGCAGCGTAATAACCGGACGGATGAACACTGAAGCTTTCTTT
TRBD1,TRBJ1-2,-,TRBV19,CASRGTAYGYTF,TGTGCCAGTAGAGGGACAGCCTATGGCTACACCTTC
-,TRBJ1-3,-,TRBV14,CASSPGSRGSGNTIYF,TGTGCCAGCAGCCCAGGGTCCCGGGGCTCTGGAAACACCATATATTTT
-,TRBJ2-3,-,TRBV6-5,CASSYDFSGTQYF,TGTGCCAGCAGTTACGACTTCAGCGGCACGCAGTATTTT
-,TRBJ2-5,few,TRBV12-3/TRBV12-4,CASTTTVGETQYF,TGTGCCAGCACCACAACGGTGGGAGAGACCCAGTACTTC
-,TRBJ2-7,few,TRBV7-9,CASSLEVSYEQYF,TGTGCCAGCAGCTTGGAGGTCTCCTACGAGCAGTACTTC
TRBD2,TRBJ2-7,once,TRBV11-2,CASSLGGTSGAEQYF,TGTGCCAGCAGCCTGGGGGGGACTAGCGGGGCCGAGCAGTACTTC
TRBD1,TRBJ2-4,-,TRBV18,CASSSDRQGKNIQYF,TGTGCCAGCTCGTCGGACAGGCAGGGCAAAAACATTCAGTACTTC
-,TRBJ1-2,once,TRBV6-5,CATQNYGYTF,TGTGCCACTCAGAACTATGGCTACACCTTC